These 18 T cell receptor beta chains were sequenced from one sample in a study of Ad26.COV2.S vaccination and SARS-CoV-2 variants. The table came from immunoSEQ multiplex PCR; TCRdb's copy has only in-frame clones and leaves some out. The sample includes 200,000 to 250,000 clones, 88% of them seen just once. The treatment is: 15 to 20 received Ad26.COV2.S at low or high dose, single or two shots; about 5 received placebo; per-sample allocation not given. Material that was analyzed had been drawn on day 63 after the first vaccine or placebo injection. The starting material was peripheral blood, obtained in a trial of Ad26.COV2.S vaccine versus placebo. These receptors came from a person aged 18-65 years who received the Ad26.COV2.S COVID-19 vaccine or a placebo.

This chain uses TRBV4-3 with TRBJ2-7; TRBD2 aligns across 11 bases. V lost 2 bases, J lost 6 bases, and 6 bases stayed unmatched. There are 15 residues in the CDR3. The germline V gene encodes CDR1 LGHNA and CDR2 YSLEER. CDR3 bases: TGCGCCAGCAGCCAACTAGCGGGAGGCCCCTCCGAGCAGTACTTC. Protein sequence: CASSQLAGGPSEQYF.

For the CDR3, the DNA is TGTGCCAGCAGTTTATCTGGAAACACCATATATTTT. This codes for CASSLSGNTIYF. The chain employs TRBV12-3 or TRBV12-4 and TRBJ1-3; D not certain. The CDR3 sequence is 12 residues long. The germline V and J ends were trimmed by 2 bases and 1 base, with 0 bases remaining between them.

This chain connects TRBV28 to TRBJ2-3; no reliable D call. CDR3 size: 13 residues. Germline values: CDR1 MDHEN, CDR2 SYDVKM. V dropped 5 bases and J dropped 2 bases, with 8 bases sitting between them. DNA of the CDR3: TGTGCCAGCAGTCCGACGATCACAGATACGCAGTATTTT. It codes for CASSPTITDTQYF.

J is TRBJ2-3 and V is TRBV7-9; tentative D call: TRBD1 (6 bases). This CDR3 contains 15 residues. Trimming removed 5 bases at V and 4 bases at J, with 16 bases between. The germline V gene encodes CDR1 SEHNR and CDR2 FQNEAQ (reference sequence). As DNA, the CDR3 is TGTGCCAGCAGCGGGAACCCAGGGGTGTCAGATACGCAGTATTTT. Encoded protein: CASSGNPGVSDTQYF. Complete variable domain (other parts from reference TRBV7-9 and TRBJ2-3): DTGVSQNPRHKITKRGQNVTFRCDPISEHNRLYWYRQTLGQGPEFLTYFQNEAQLEKSRLLSDRFSAERPKGSFSTLEIQRTEQGDSAMYLCASSGNPGVSDTQYFGPGTRLTVL.

The V call is TRBV6-5, the J call TRBJ1-6; TRBD1 agrees at 8 bases. Losses at the gene ends were 7 bases for V and 9 bases for J; bases not matched to a gene: 8. The CDR3 is 14 amino acids. Germline V CDR1 and CDR2: MNHEY, SVGAGI. DNA of the CDR3: TGTGCCAGCATTTTAGGACAGGGCGGTTCACCCCTCCACTTT. Amino acids: CASILGQGGSPLHF.

This chain uses TRBV5-1 with TRBJ2-1; a possible D gene is TRBD2 (5 bases). Germline CDR1 reads SGHRS; CDR2 reads YFSETQ. This CDR3 region has 15 residues. V lost 4 bases to trimming and J lost 10 bases, with 21 bases between them. CDR3 in amino acids: CASSEEVSATREQFF. The CDR3 DNA reads as TGCGCCAGCAGCGAGGAGGTTAGCGCAACACGGGAGCAGTTCTTC.

The chain recombines TRBV10-3 with TRBJ1-2, with TRBD1 as a possible D gene (6 bases). The CDR3 runs to 15 residues. The germline V gene has CDR1 ENHRY and CDR2 SYGVKD. V was pared by 8 bases and J by 3 bases, with 19 bases between. The CDR3: CAIFAGTRGDYGYTF. The CDR3 DNA reads as TGTGCCATCTTTGCCGGGACACGGGGTGACTATGGCTACACCTTC.

V gene TRBV5-1 combines with J gene TRBJ2-3; TRBD2 matches 9 bases. The CDR3 spans 16 residues. The trim removed 0 bases at V and 2 bases at J, leaving 4 bases unmatched. Germline loops: CDR1 SGHRS, CDR2 YFSETQ. In DNA form, the CDR3 reads TGCGCCAGCAGCTTGGCTAGCGGGGCGTACACAGATACGCAGTATTTT. Amino acid sequence: CASSLASGAYTDTQYF.

In its sample, this clone was seen many times. Other DNA sequences from this sample encode an identical CDR3 as well. The V gene is TRBV5-1, the J gene TRBJ1-2; 12 positions agree with TRBD1. The V gene's germline CDR1 is SGHRS and CDR2 YFSETQ. Germline trimming cut 0 bases from V and 8 bases from J; bases unmatched to any gene: 2. This CDR3 spans 14 amino acids. The CDR3: CASSLAGTGGGYTF. The CDR3 DNA follows: TGCGCCAGCAGCTTGGCCGGGACAGGGGGCGGCTACACCTTC. The full variable domain, completed using reference TRBV5-1 and TRBJ1-2, is KAGVTQTPRYLIKTRGQQVTLSCSPISGHRSVSWYQQTPGQGLQFLFEYFSETQRNKGNFPGRFSGRQFSNSRSEMNVSTLELGDSALYLCASSLAGTGGGYTFGSGTRLTVV.

The J gene is TRBJ1-4, the V gene TRBV5-1; no firm D call. Germline CDR1 is SGHRS and CDR2 is YFSETQ. The CDR3 loop spans 17 amino acids. With 0 bases removed from V and 5 bases from J, the gap between germline ends came to 17 bases. The CDR3 reads CASSLGGSRLLNEKLFF. The CDR3 nucleotides are TGCGCCAGCAGCTTGGGGGGATCTCGGTTGCTCAATGAAAAACTGTTTTTT. The full variable domain, rest sourced from reference TRBV5-1 and TRBJ1-4, is KAGVTQTPRYLIKTRGQQVTLSCSPISGHRSVSWYQQTPGQGLQFLFEYFSETQRNKGNFPGRFSGRQFSNSRSEMNVSTLELGDSALYLCASSLGGSRLLNEKLFFGSGTQLSVL.

This rearrangement joins TRBV6-5 to TRBJ2-7, with 9 bases matching TRBD1. J gave up 5 bases and V 6 bases, and 11 bases lay outside the gene matches. CDR1 and CDR2 from the germline V gene are MNHEY and SVGAGI. The CDR3 runs to 15 residues. The CDR3 sequence is CASRPTGGASDEQYF. DNA for the CDR3: TGTGCCAGCAGACCAACAGGGGGCGCTTCGGACGAGCAGTACTTC.

The chain uses TRBV5-6 and TRBJ2-2; no firm D call. Trimming took 4 bases from V and 4 from J, leaving 14 bases between them. Germline-derived CDR1 and CDR2 are SGHDT and YYEEEE. CDR3 length equals 15 residues. The CDR3 DNA follows: TGTGCCAGCAGCGCCCGGGCCCTGGGCACCGGGGAGCTGTTTTTT. This encodes CASSARALGTGELFF.

This chain uses TRBV9 with TRBJ2-3; weak D call: TRBD2 (5 bases). Germline CDR1 reads SGDLS; CDR2 reads YYNGEE. This CDR3 comprises 15 residues. V dropped 0 bases and J dropped 2 bases, with 10 bases sitting between them. As DNA, the CDR3 is TGTGCCAGCAGCGTAGGTGGGAGCCCCACAGATACGCAGTATTTT. This translates into CASSVGGSPTDTQYF. The variable domain in full, with the rest retrieved from reference TRBV9 and TRBJ2-3, is DSGVTQTPKHLITATGQRVTLRCSPRSGDLSVYWYQQSLDQGLQFLIQYYNGEERAKGNILERFSAQQFPDLHSELNLSSLELGDSALYFCASSVGGSPTDTQYFGPGTRLTVL.

The chain combines TRBV20-1 with TRBJ2-3; D not certain. V was cut by 3 bases and J by 2 bases, with 9 bases left in between. The CDR3 covers 13 residues. The germline V gene has CDR1 DFQATT and CDR2 SNEGSKA (reference sequence). CDR3 in DNA: TGCAGTGCTAGTGCGACTGTCACAGATACGCAGTATTTT. This translates into CSASATVTDTQYF.

V and J are TRBV3-1 (or the pseudogene TRBV3-2) and TRBJ2-1; 7 nucleotides match TRBD1. Germline values: CDR1 LGHDT, CDR2 YNNKEL (reference sequence). This CDR3 spans 17 amino acids. V gave up 4 bases and J gave up 0 bases; unmatched junction bases: 9. CDR3 protein: CASSRPKTGSSYNEQFF. CDR3 bases: TGTGCCAGCAGCCGACCAAAGACAGGGAGCTCCTACAATGAGCAGTTCTTC.

The chain uses TRBV7-2 and TRBJ1-1, with unresolved D. The germline V gene has CDR1 SGHTA and CDR2 FQGNSA. This CDR3 is 14 amino acids long. The V and J ends lost 2 bases and 2 bases respectively, with 9 bases between them. The CDR3 DNA reads as TGTGCCAGCAGCTTAAGGGCGGGAAACACTGAAGCTTTCTTT. This codes for CASSLRAGNTEAFF. Full variable domain (remainder filled in from reference TRBV7-2 and TRBJ1-1): GAGVSQSPSNKVTEKGKDVELRCDPISGHTALYWYRQSLGQGLEFLIYFQGNSAPDKSGLPSDRFSAERTGGSVSTLTIQRTQQEDSAVYLCASSLRAGNTEAFFGQGTRLTVV.

The genes are TRBV6-1 and TRBJ2-7; 7 bases map to TRBD1. CDR3 length: 19 amino acids. Looked up from germline, CDR1 is MNHNS and CDR2 is SASEGT. The trim removed 3 bases at V and 2 bases at J, leaving 19 bases unmatched. The CDR3 DNA reads as TGTGCCAGCAGTGATCTCCGGTTTCCAAAAATAGACAGGGCCTACGAGCAGTACTTC. Translating it yields CASSDLRFPKIDRAYEQYF.

V gene TRBV27 combines with J gene TRBJ1-5, with D unresolved. The V end lost 6 bases, the J end lost 3 bases, and 15 bases lay between the germline ends. CDR1 and CDR2 (germline): MNHEY, SMNVEV (reference sequence). This CDR3 has 15 residues. CDR3 nucleotide sequence: TGTGCCAGCAGGGCCAGGCTTTTAGACAATCAGCCCCAGCATTTT. Translating it yields CASRARLLDNQPQHF.